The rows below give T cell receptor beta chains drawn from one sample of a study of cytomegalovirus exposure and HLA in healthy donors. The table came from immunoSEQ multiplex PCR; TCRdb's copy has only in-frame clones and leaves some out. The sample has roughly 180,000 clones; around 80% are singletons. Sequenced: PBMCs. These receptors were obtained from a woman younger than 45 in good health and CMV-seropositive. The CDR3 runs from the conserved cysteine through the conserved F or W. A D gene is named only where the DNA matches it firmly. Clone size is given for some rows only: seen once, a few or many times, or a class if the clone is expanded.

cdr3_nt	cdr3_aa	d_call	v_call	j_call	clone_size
TGTGCCAGCAGTTACGTACTAGGGGGCGGCGAGCAGTACTTC	CASSYVLGGGEQYF	TRBD1	TRBV6-5	TRBJ2-7	NA
TGTGCCAGCAGCTTGGGAGGTGGAAACACCATATATTTT	CASSLGGGNTIYF	NA	TRBV5-6	TRBJ1-3	NA
TGTGCCAGCAGCTTGTTCGACAGGGCAACGGATGGCTACACCTTC	CASSLFDRATDGYTF	TRBD1	TRBV5-4	TRBJ1-2	NA
TGTGCCAGCAGTGCCACAGGGGCCAGCAATCAGCCCCAGCATTTT	CASSATGASNQPQHF	TRBD1	TRBV2	TRBJ1-5	NA
TGTGCCAGCAGCTTGGGCCCGACAGGGCGCCCCTCCTACGAGCAGTACTTC	CASSLGPTGRPSYEQYF	TRBD1	TRBV7-2	TRBJ2-7	NA
TGTGCCAGCAGTCGAGCGGGGGCAGCCTACGAGCAGTACTTC	CASSRAGAAYEQYF	TRBD2	TRBV9	TRBJ2-7	NA
TGCGCCAGCAGCCAAGGGGAGACTAGCGATAAAGATACGCAGTATTTT	CASSQGETSDKDTQYF	TRBD2	TRBV4-1	TRBJ2-3	NA
TGTGCCACCAGCGTGGGGGGGGAAGGTGAGACCCAGTACTTC	CATSVGGEGETQYF	TRBD2	TRBV15	TRBJ2-5	NA
TGTGCCAGCTCAGATACTGTGGACAGGGTGAACACCGGGGAGCTGTTTTTT	CASSDTVDRVNTGELFF	TRBD1	TRBV18	TRBJ2-2	once
TGTGCCAGCACCGGAGCGGGGGGGCGAGGAAACATTCAGTACTTC	CASTGAGGRGNIQYF	TRBD2	TRBV2	TRBJ2-4	NA
TGTGCCAGCAGCTTAGCGAGTAGCTCTGGAAACACCATATATTTT	CASSLASSSGNTIYF	NA	TRBV7-8	TRBJ1-3	few
TGCGCCAGCAAACTAGCGGGGGACCTCTCCTACGAGCAGTACTTC	CASKLAGDLSYEQYF	TRBD2	TRBV5-1	TRBJ2-7	once
TGCGCCAGCAGCCAAGAGGAGCGGGGCCTCCAAGAGACCCAGTACTTC	CASSQEERGLQETQYF	TRBD2	TRBV4-1	TRBJ2-5	NA
TGTGCCAGCAGCCAAGGAGGCAGGGGAGCAACTGGTGGCTACACCTTC	CASSQGGRGATGGYTF	NA	TRBV4-2	TRBJ1-2	once
TGTTCCAGCAGCCCACCTGGCCGTTCCCTCGCCTTC	CSSSPPGRSLAF	NA	TRBV7-9	TRBJ1-2	NA
TGTGCCTGGGACGCTGGGACAGGATACGGCTACACCTTC	CAWDAGTGYGYTF	TRBD1	TRBV30	TRBJ1-2	NA
TGCAGCGTTGGTAACAGGGTCTCCTACAATGAGCAGTTCTTC	CSVGNRVSYNEQFF	NA	TRBV29-1	TRBJ2-1	NA
TGTGCCAGCAGTTACTCCCCGGAGGGCAGCTACACCTTC	CASSYSPEGSYTF	NA	TRBV6-5	TRBJ1-2	NA
TGTGCCAGCAGCTGGGACAGCTATGGCTACACCTTC	CASSWDSYGYTF	TRBD1	TRBV7-2	TRBJ1-2	NA
TGCGCCAGCAGCCACGAGACATCGTTCTTCCCCGGGGAGCTGTTTTTT	CASSHETSFFPGELFF	NA	TRBV4-1	TRBJ2-2	NA
TGTGCCTGGAGTGTGGGCTCCCCCCTTTACGAGCAGTACTTC	CAWSVGSPLYEQYF	NA	TRBV30	TRBJ2-7	NA
TGTGCCAGTAGTATCGGGGGGCCCAACTATGGCTACACCTTC	CASSIGGPNYGYTF	NA	TRBV19	TRBJ1-2	NA
TGTTCCAGCAGCCCTAGCTTCCGGGACAGTTCCTACGAGCAGTACTTC	CSSSPSFRDSSYEQYF	TRBD1	TRBV7-9	TRBJ2-7	NA
TGCGCCAGCAGCCAAGCGGGAGGGAATACGCAGTATTTT	CASSQAGGNTQYF	TRBD2	TRBV4-3	TRBJ2-3	few
TGTGCCAGCAGCCTAGTGGGGCGGGATTGGCAGTACTTC	CASSLVGRDWQYF	NA	TRBV28	TRBJ2-7	NA
TGTGCCAGCAGCTTAGCGCCCGGGTCCCAGCCCCAGCATTTT	CASSLAPGSQPQHF	NA	TRBV7-2	TRBJ1-5	NA
TGCGCCAGCAGCAGAGTACAGGGGCCTTCTTCAGGGGAGCAGTACTTC	CASSRVQGPSSGEQYF	TRBD1	TRBV5-1	TRBJ2-7	NA
TGTGCCAGCAGCTTAGCCCCTAGCTCCGCCGGGGAGCTGTTTTTT	CASSLAPSSAGELFF	NA	TRBV7-3	TRBJ2-2	few
TGTGCCAGCAGCATAAGCGGGGGTCAAGATACGCAGTATTTT	CASSISGGQDTQYF	TRBD2	TRBV7-8	TRBJ2-3	NA
TGTGCCTGGACTGCGGGGGCGGCGAACACCGGGGAGCTGTTTTTT	CAWTAGAANTGELFF	NA	TRBV30	TRBJ2-2	NA
TGTGCCAGTAGTATAATAGCCCAGCGGCAGTTCTTC	CASSIIAQRQFF	NA	TRBV19	TRBJ2-1	NA
TGTGCCAGCAAGAATGACAGGGATACTAGATATGGCTACACCTTC	CASKNDRDTRYGYTF	TRBD1	TRBV2	TRBJ1-2	NA
TGCGCCAGCAGCTCCGGGACTAGCAGCTACAATGAGCAGTTCTTC	CASSSGTSSYNEQFF	TRBD2	TRBV5-1	TRBJ2-1	NA
TGTGCCAGCAGTCGGCGGGGGGATTTTGGTGGGGAGCTGTTTTTT	CASSRRGDFGGELFF	TRBD2	TRBV6-5	TRBJ2-2	NA
TGTGCCAGCAGCCAGTACCATACTAGCGGGTCCCAAGAGACCCAGTACTTC	CASSQYHTSGSQETQYF	TRBD2	TRBV4-2	TRBJ2-5	NA
TGTGCCAGCAGTTTATGGCGTGACAGGGGGTTAGGTGGCTACACCTTC	CASSLWRDRGLGGYTF	TRBD1	TRBV28	TRBJ1-2	NA
TGTGCCAGCAGTGAAGCGACTAGCGGGGGCCAAGAGACCCAGTACTTC	CASSEATSGGQETQYF	TRBD2	TRBV6-1	TRBJ2-5	NA
TGCAGCGTTGAAGATGGGGGGTTGCAAGAGACCCAGTACTTC	CSVEDGGLQETQYF	NA	TRBV29-1	TRBJ2-5	NA
TGCGCCAGCAGCTCGCGCGGGGGACAGGGACGGGAAAAACTGTTTTTT	CASSSRGGQGREKLFF	TRBD1	TRBV4-3	TRBJ1-4	NA
TGTGCCAGCGGGAGGGACAGGCGTTACGAGCAGTACTTC	CASGRDRRYEQYF	NA	TRBV5-6	TRBJ2-7	NA
TGTGCCAGCAGTTTGGGGGACAGGCCGGAAGAGACCCAGTACTTC	CASSLGDRPEETQYF	TRBD1	TRBV28	TRBJ2-5	NA
TGTGCCAGCAGTTTACGGGGACAGGGGCCCTACAATGAGCAGTTCTTC	CASSLRGQGPYNEQFF	TRBD1	TRBV7-9	TRBJ2-1	NA
TGTGCCAGCAGCGTAAGCAGGGGGTCGACTAGCGGGGGCGACGGTTCCTACAATGAGCAGTTCTTC	CASSVSRGSTSGGDGSYNEQFF	TRBD2	TRBV9	TRBJ2-1	NA
TGTGCCAGTAGTATTATCAGGGACAGGGGCAATCAGCCCCAGCATTTT	CASSIIRDRGNQPQHF	TRBD1	TRBV19	TRBJ1-5	few
TGTGCCAGCAGCTTGGTGAGCGGGGGGGCCGCGAGCACAGATACGCAGTATTTT	CASSLVSGGAASTDTQYF	TRBD2	TRBV5-4	TRBJ2-3	NA
TGTGCCACCTCACAGGGTTCCTACAATGAGCAGTTCTTC	CATSQGSYNEQFF	NA	TRBV15	TRBJ2-1	NA
TGTGCCAGCAGCGCCCTGGGACAGGGGGCGGCCGGGGAGCTGTTTTTT	CASSALGQGAAGELFF	TRBD1	TRBV9	TRBJ2-2	NA
TGTGCCAGCAGTCTCGGGACAGTAGCCTACGAGCAGTACTTC	CASSLGTVAYEQYF	TRBD1	TRBV6-6	TRBJ2-7	NA
TGTGCCAGCAGCGACTGGGGGGGGAATGAGCAGTTCTTC	CASSDWGGNEQFF	TRBD2	TRBV9	TRBJ2-1	NA
TGTGCCAGCAGTTTCCAGGGTTATGGCTACACCTTC	CASSFQGYGYTF	NA	TRBV28	TRBJ1-2	NA
TGTGCCAGCAGTTTATCTCCCTTAGGCGGGGGGCGATGGAGGTCACCCCTCCACTTT	CASSLSPLGGGRWRSPLHF	NA	TRBV28	TRBJ1-6	NA
TGTGCCAGCAGCTTCCGACTAGCGGGCGAAGAGACCCAGTACTTC	CASSFRLAGEETQYF	TRBD2	TRBV5-4	TRBJ2-5	NA
TGTGCCAGCTCACCACCGTACGGGAGACAGCCCCAGCATTTT	CASSPPYGRQPQHF	NA	TRBV18	TRBJ1-5	NA
TGTGCCAGCAGTTCTGGCGGGCCCTACGAGCAGTACTTC	CASSSGGPYEQYF	NA	TRBV6-6	TRBJ2-7	NA
TGTGCCAGCAGCCACCCCCCGGGGGGGTTCAACGAGCAGTACTTC	CASSHPPGGFNEQYF	TRBD2	TRBV7-2	TRBJ2-7	few